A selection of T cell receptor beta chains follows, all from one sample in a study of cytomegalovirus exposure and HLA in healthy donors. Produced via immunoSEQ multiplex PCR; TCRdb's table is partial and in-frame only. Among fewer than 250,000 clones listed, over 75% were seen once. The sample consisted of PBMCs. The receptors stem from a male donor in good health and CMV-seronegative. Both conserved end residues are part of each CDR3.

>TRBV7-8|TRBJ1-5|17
CASSLVGTGGLNQPQHF
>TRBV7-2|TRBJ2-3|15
CASSLGVTSTDTQYF
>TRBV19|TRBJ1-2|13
CASSIQGWYGYTF
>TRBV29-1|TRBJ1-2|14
CSARRPTGTYGYTF
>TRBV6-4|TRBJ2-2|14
CASSEGGNTGELFF
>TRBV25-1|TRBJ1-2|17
CASTNRWDGGGVGGYTF
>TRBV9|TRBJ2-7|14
CASSVGYGSYEQYF
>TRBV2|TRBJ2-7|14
CASRDRGSGNEQYF
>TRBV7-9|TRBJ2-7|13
CASSFPISYEQYF
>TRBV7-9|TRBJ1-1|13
CASSFPQNTEAFF
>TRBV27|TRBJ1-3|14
CASSFGQRGNTIYF
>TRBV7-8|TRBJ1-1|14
CASSLGRGNTEAFF
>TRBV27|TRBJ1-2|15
CASRQNRVSNYGYTF
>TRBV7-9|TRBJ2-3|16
CASSLGLAGGADTQYF
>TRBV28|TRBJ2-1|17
CASSLSKTGYSYNEQFF